This T cell receptor beta chain was recovered during a study of siplizumab effects on memory and regulatory T cells (dated by TCRdb to 2018 to 2020). A note on the overall study: Across eight responder-stimulator pairs, paired mixed lymphocyte reactions were conducted with siplizumab at roughly 0.95 ug/mL and without drug. The study examined how the anti-CD2 antibody siplizumab affects alloreactive T-cell subsets in allogeneic mixed lymphocyte reactions built from human PBMCs.

A remark on this clone: The specificity of this receptor is unknown. No base qualities exist here, and no much larger clone lies one base off it.

General study outcomes and caveats: The cumulative frequency of alloreactive sequences traceable to unstimulated CD4+ memory T cells was significantly reduced by siplizumab. Compared with memory T cells, unstimulated naive T cells appeared more diverse, and naive cells seemed to make a substantial contribution to the alloresponse. Because sequences below about 10^-5 frequency were poorly captured, only a minor fraction of alloreactive clones could be mapped to unstimulated subsets. For roughly 75-96% of proliferating CD4+ or CD8+ clones, no naive or memory phenotype could be assigned. Whether proliferating Tregs from siplizumab cultures actually had suppressive function was not functionally confirmed. In reactions with siplizumab, an average of approximately 69% of mappable alloreactive CD4+ clones were Treg-derived, compared with roughly 30% in control reactions.

The library was built by means of the immunoSEQ multiplex PCR assay. The deep sequencing platform assayed approximately 10^5 TCR templates per sample. Genomic DNA extracted from sorted T cells was used for TCRbeta CDR3 sequencing. From the authors' description of their analysis: The R programming language was used for clonal analysis of TCRbeta CDR3 data. Alloreactive CD4+ and CD8+ clones were identified by comparing unstimulated samples to CFSE-low samples taken after the reaction. Alloreactive CD4+ clones were assigned to regulatory or non-regulatory origin by matching sequences to sorted unstimulated Treg and non-Treg repertoires. TCRdb provides this immuneACCESS table in a form limited to in-frame rearrangements. Some clones are lacking; in checked studies, under half of them reflect an unresolved V gene, and why the rest are absent is not known. That table gives V, J and clone size, and the DNA gave D and trimming. The sample includes more than 12,000 clones, with around 40% observed a single time. The ten largest clones take up roughly 7.8% of the sample.

For 5 to 7 days, cells in the mixed lymphocyte reaction were kept in coculture at 37 degrees C. After responder PBMCs were labelled with CFSE and stimulator PBMCs with Violet Dye, the two populations were combined at a 1:1 ratio. Sorted unstimulated T cells and proliferating T cells recovered from mixed lymphocyte reactions underwent TCRbeta CDR3 sequencing. Fresh whole blood from fewer than twelve HLA-typed healthy donors was used to isolate PBMCs. Proliferating CFSE-low responder T cells were FACS-sorted after the mixed lymphocyte reaction for TCR sequencing. V is reduced by 2 bases and J by 4 bases, leaving a spacing of 14 bases between them. CDR1 KGHSH and CDR2 LQKENI were looked up in the germline V gene. Including the terminal cysteine and phenylalanine, the CDR3 comprises 15 residues. Only the CDR3 region is kept as DNA, spanning 45 bases read in frame from base 1.

The sequence derives from a human donor in good health; the cells came from an allogeneic mixed lymphocyte reaction. Some clones in this sample may be carry-over from other donors' samples. The sequence is built from TRBV18 and TRBJ1-1, with no reliable assignment of the D segment. The sequencing sample was made of CFSE-low (dividing) CD4+ T cells sorted from an allogeneic mixed lymphocyte reaction. The CDR3 region: CASSPRGLIGTEAFF. Here is the DNA: TGTGCCAGCTCACCAAGAGGACTAATCGGCACTGAAGCTTTCTTT.